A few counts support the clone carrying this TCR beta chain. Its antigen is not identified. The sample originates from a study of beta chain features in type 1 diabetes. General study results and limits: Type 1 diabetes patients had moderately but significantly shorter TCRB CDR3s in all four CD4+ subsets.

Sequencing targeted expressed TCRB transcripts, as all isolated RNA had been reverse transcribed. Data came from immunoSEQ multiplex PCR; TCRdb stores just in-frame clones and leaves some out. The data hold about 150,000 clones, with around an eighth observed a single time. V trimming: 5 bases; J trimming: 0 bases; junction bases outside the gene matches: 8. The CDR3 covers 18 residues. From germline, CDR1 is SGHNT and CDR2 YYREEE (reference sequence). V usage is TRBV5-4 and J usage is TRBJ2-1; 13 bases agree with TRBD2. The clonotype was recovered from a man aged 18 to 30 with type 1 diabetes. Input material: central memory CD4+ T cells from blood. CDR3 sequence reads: CASSPGLAGMSSYNEQFF. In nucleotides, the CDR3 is TGTGCCAGCAGTCCGGGACTAGCGGGGATGAGCTCCTACAATGAGCAGTTCTTC. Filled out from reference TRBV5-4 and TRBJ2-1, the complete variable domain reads ETGVTQSPTHLIKTRGQQVTLRCSSQSGHNTVSWYQQALGQGPQFIFQYYREEENGRGNFPPRFSGLQFPNYSSELNVNALELDDSALYLCASSPGLAGMSSYNEQFFGPGTRLTVL.